This is a list of T cell receptor beta chains from one sample in a study of T cells after yellow fever vaccination. Each CDR3 protein gets one entry after TCRdb re-called the 5' RACE reads with MiXCR. The repertoire consists of about 170,000 distinct CDR3 sequences, with approximately 6.2% occurring once and the leading ten covering roughly 3%. The material sequenced was CD4+ T cells sorted from PBMCs, taken on the day of the first yellow fever vaccination. The receptors originated from a young man who received the YFV17D yellow fever vaccine. Each CDR3 is given with its conserved first and last residue. The D gene is left open where the match is weak. Clone size appears in some rows only: once, few, many, or a class for an expanded clone.

j_call: TRBJ2-2; d_call: -; clone_size: many; v_call: TRBV14; cdr3_nt: TGTGCCAGCAGCCAAGATTATTCTGGGGCCGCCATGAACACCGGGGAGCTGTTTTTT; cdr3_aa: CASSQDYSGAAMNTGELFF
j_call: TRBJ2-7; d_call: -; clone_size: -; v_call: TRBV7-9; cdr3_nt: TGTGCCAGCAGCTCCCCGGAGGACCTTACCTACGAGCAGTACTTC; cdr3_aa: CASSSPEDLTYEQYF
j_call: TRBJ2-4; d_call: -; clone_size: -; v_call: TRBV6-5; cdr3_nt: TGTGCCAGCAAAACCGGTCGGAACATTCAGTACTTC; cdr3_aa: CASKTGRNIQYF
j_call: TRBJ1-2; d_call: TRBD1; clone_size: few; v_call: TRBV18; cdr3_nt: TGTGCCAGCTCACCACGACAGGGAGGGGACTATGGCTACACCTTC; cdr3_aa: CASSPRQGGDYGYTF
j_call: TRBJ1-2; d_call: TRBD1; clone_size: -; v_call: TRBV18; cdr3_nt: TGTGCCAGCTCACCAGGACAGGGTGACGTCTATGGCTACACCTTC; cdr3_aa: CASSPGQGDVYGYTF
j_call: TRBJ1-1; d_call: TRBD1; clone_size: -; v_call: TRBV4-3; cdr3_nt: TGCGCCAGCAGCCAAGAGCCCCAGGGGGGGAACACTGAAGCTTTCTTT; cdr3_aa: CASSQEPQGGNTEAFF
j_call: TRBJ2-2; d_call: TRBD2; clone_size: few; v_call: TRBV6-1; cdr3_nt: TGTGCCAGCAGCGGACTAGCGGGCCCCACCGGGGAGCTGTTTTTT; cdr3_aa: CASSGLAGPTGELFF
j_call: TRBJ1-5; d_call: TRBD1; clone_size: -; v_call: TRBV5-6; cdr3_nt: TGTGCCAGCAGCTCCGTCAAAGGGACAGGGAGCAATCAGCCCCAGCATTTT; cdr3_aa: CASSSVKGTGSNQPQHF
j_call: TRBJ1-1; d_call: -; clone_size: many; v_call: TRBV7-9; cdr3_nt: TGTGCCAGCAGCTCCATACTTAACAGCGCTGAAGCTTTCTTT; cdr3_aa: CASSSILNSAEAFF
j_call: TRBJ2-3; d_call: TRBD1; clone_size: few; v_call: TRBV11-1; cdr3_nt: TGTGCCAGCAGCAGGGGCCTCTGGTTTCGGACAGGGGGCCCTGATACGCAGTATTTT; cdr3_aa: CASSRGLWFRTGGPDTQYF
j_call: TRBJ1-1; d_call: TRBD1; clone_size: -; v_call: TRBV2; cdr3_nt: TGTGCCAGCACCCAAGGGGAGGGGGCCCCTGGGGCTTTCTTT; cdr3_aa: CASTQGEGAPGAFF
j_call: TRBJ2-1; d_call: TRBD1; clone_size: few; v_call: TRBV7-9; cdr3_nt: TGTGCCAGCAGCCCTGGGACAGGGAGCGTGAATGAGCAGTTCTTC; cdr3_aa: CASSPGTGSVNEQFF
j_call: TRBJ1-1; d_call: TRBD1; clone_size: few; v_call: TRBV7-9; cdr3_nt: TGTGCCAGCAGCTCAAGGGACAGAGAGATGAACACTGAAGCTTTCTTT; cdr3_aa: CASSSRDREMNTEAFF
j_call: TRBJ2-1; d_call: TRBD2; clone_size: many; v_call: TRBV2; cdr3_nt: TGTGCCAGCAGCACCGGGAGGGGTAGCGTCAACAATGAGCAGTTCTTC; cdr3_aa: CASSTGRGSVNNEQFF
j_call: TRBJ2-1; d_call: TRBD2; clone_size: few; v_call: TRBV29-1; cdr3_nt: TGCAGCGTTGGCGGGGGATCTTCAGGTTCCTACAATGAGCAGTTCTTC; cdr3_aa: CSVGGGSSGSYNEQFF
j_call: TRBJ1-5; d_call: -; clone_size: few; v_call: TRBV7-8; cdr3_nt: TGTGCCAGCAGCCCCCATACAGGGCAGCCCCAGCATTTT; cdr3_aa: CASSPHTGQPQHF
j_call: TRBJ2-7; d_call: -; clone_size: few; v_call: TRBV7-8; cdr3_nt: TGTGCCAGCAGCTTCACGGGGGCCGACTACGAGCAGTACTTC; cdr3_aa: CASSFTGADYEQYF
j_call: TRBJ1-1; d_call: -; clone_size: few; v_call: TRBV7-2; cdr3_nt: TGTGCCAGCAGCTTAGCTGGTCTCACTGAAGCTTTCTTT; cdr3_aa: CASSLAGLTEAFF
j_call: TRBJ2-5; d_call: TRBD2; clone_size: few; v_call: TRBV5-4; cdr3_nt: TGTGCCAGCAGCCCCTCAGCGGGGGCACGACAAGAGACCCAGTACTTC; cdr3_aa: CASSPSAGARQETQYF
j_call: TRBJ2-7; d_call: -; clone_size: many; v_call: TRBV7-2; cdr3_nt: TGTGCCAGCAGCTCCACAGCAGGCTCCTACGAGCAGTACTTC; cdr3_aa: CASSSTAGSYEQYF
j_call: TRBJ2-6; d_call: TRBD1; clone_size: many; v_call: TRBV12-3/TRBV12-4; cdr3_nt: TGTGCCAGCAGTTCGGGACAGGGGTCCGGGGCCAACGTCCTGACTTTC; cdr3_aa: CASSSGQGSGANVLTF
j_call: TRBJ1-2; d_call: TRBD1; clone_size: few; v_call: TRBV4-2; cdr3_nt: TGTGCCAGCAGCCCTACAGGGGAAGTTGCCCGGGACTACACCTTC; cdr3_aa: CASSPTGEVARDYTF
j_call: TRBJ2-3; d_call: -; clone_size: many; v_call: TRBV7-8; cdr3_nt: TGTGCCAGCAGCTTAGCGCCTAATACGCAGTATTTT; cdr3_aa: CASSLAPNTQYF
j_call: TRBJ2-2; d_call: -; clone_size: -; v_call: TRBV5-1; cdr3_nt: TGCGCCAGCACCCGACCGGGACTGAACACCGGGGAGCTGTTTTTT; cdr3_aa: CASTRPGLNTGELFF
j_call: TRBJ2-3; d_call: TRBD2; clone_size: few; v_call: TRBV6-1; cdr3_nt: TGTGCCAGCGGACAGAGACTAGCGACCACGGATACGCAGTATTTT; cdr3_aa: CASGQRLATTDTQYF
j_call: TRBJ1-1; d_call: TRBD1; clone_size: few; v_call: TRBV19; cdr3_nt: TGTGCCAGTAGTGAGGACAGGGACACTGAAGCTTTCTTT; cdr3_aa: CASSEDRDTEAFF
j_call: TRBJ2-4; d_call: -; clone_size: few; v_call: TRBV4-1; cdr3_nt: TGCGCCAGCAGGCAAGGAGCAGAGGCCAAAAACATTCAGTACTTC; cdr3_aa: CASRQGAEAKNIQYF
j_call: TRBJ1-1; d_call: -; clone_size: few; v_call: TRBV7-2; cdr3_nt: TGTGCCAGCAGCTTAGATCCTCAGGACACTGAAGCTTTCTTT; cdr3_aa: CASSLDPQDTEAFF
j_call: TRBJ1-2; d_call: -; clone_size: many; v_call: TRBV4-3; cdr3_nt: TGCGCCAGCAGCCAACAGGGGAGGTTGGATGGCTACACCTTC; cdr3_aa: CASSQQGRLDGYTF
j_call: TRBJ1-1; d_call: -; clone_size: -; v_call: TRBV2; cdr3_nt: TGTGCCTGCAGTGGGGGTATTGGGAGTTGGGACATGAACACTGAAGCTTTCTTT; cdr3_aa: CACSGGIGSWDMNTEAFF
j_call: TRBJ1-6; d_call: -; clone_size: -; v_call: TRBV7-2; cdr3_nt: TGTGCCAGCAGCTTAGCGTGGTGGCGCGATTCACCCCTCCACTTT; cdr3_aa: CASSLAWWRDSPLHF
j_call: TRBJ1-1; d_call: TRBD1; clone_size: -; v_call: TRBV7-9; cdr3_nt: TGTGCCAGCAGCTTGACAGGGGGCTTGAACACTGAAGCTTTCTTT; cdr3_aa: CASSLTGGLNTEAFF
j_call: TRBJ1-2; d_call: -; clone_size: many; v_call: TRBV29-1; cdr3_nt: TGCAGCGTGGCGAGGACGGGGTATGGCTACACCTTC; cdr3_aa: CSVARTGYGYTF
j_call: TRBJ1-1; d_call: TRBD1; clone_size: many; v_call: TRBV28; cdr3_nt: TGTGCCAGCAGTTTCAGGGGGCGAGGAACTGAAGCTTTCTTT; cdr3_aa: CASSFRGRGTEAFF
j_call: TRBJ1-1; d_call: TRBD1; clone_size: many; v_call: TRBV6-6; cdr3_nt: TGTGCCAGCAGGTACAGGGGGACTGAAGCTTTCTTT; cdr3_aa: CASRYRGTEAFF
j_call: TRBJ2-2; d_call: -; clone_size: few; v_call: TRBV6-5; cdr3_nt: TGTGCCAGCAGTTACTCGAGGGGTTTTTCCGGGGAGCTGTTTTTT; cdr3_aa: CASSYSRGFSGELFF
j_call: TRBJ2-1; d_call: TRBD1; clone_size: many; v_call: TRBV4-3; cdr3_nt: TGCGCCAGCTCGGGGACAGTGGGTTCCGGATACAATGAGCAGTTCTTC; cdr3_aa: CASSGTVGSGYNEQFF
j_call: TRBJ2-4; d_call: TRBD2; clone_size: few; v_call: TRBV7-2; cdr3_nt: TGTGCCGCTGGGAGGGTGCCGGGCATTCAGTACTTC; cdr3_aa: CAAGRVPGIQYF
j_call: TRBJ2-3; d_call: TRBD2; clone_size: many; v_call: TRBV19; cdr3_nt: TGTGCCAGTACGGACCTGGGCGGGGGGGCCGCAGATACGCAGTATTTT; cdr3_aa: CASTDLGGGAADTQYF
j_call: TRBJ1-6; d_call: TRBD1; clone_size: few; v_call: TRBV4-2; cdr3_nt: TGTGCCAGCAGCCATACAGGGGGCTCAGATAATTCACCCCTCCACTTT; cdr3_aa: CASSHTGGSDNSPLHF
j_call: TRBJ2-7; d_call: TRBD1; clone_size: many; v_call: TRBV7-2; cdr3_nt: TGTGCCAGCAGCTTGGGGACAGGGGGTAGGCAGTACTTC; cdr3_aa: CASSLGTGGRQYF
j_call: TRBJ1-1; d_call: -; clone_size: many; v_call: TRBV24-1; cdr3_nt: TGTGCCACCAGTGAAGGGGCTGAAGCTTTCTTT; cdr3_aa: CATSEGAEAFF
j_call: TRBJ2-5; d_call: TRBD1; clone_size: -; v_call: TRBV7-6; cdr3_nt: TGTGCCAGCAGCCACCCCCGGGGACAGGTCCAAGAGACCCAGTACTTC; cdr3_aa: CASSHPRGQVQETQYF
j_call: TRBJ1-4; d_call: TRBD1; clone_size: few; v_call: TRBV24-1; cdr3_nt: TGTGCCACCAGTGCCCCAGACAGGGGAAATAATGAAAAACTGTTTTTT; cdr3_aa: CATSAPDRGNNEKLFF
j_call: TRBJ2-7; d_call: -; clone_size: many; v_call: TRBV19; cdr3_nt: TGTGCCAGTCGTGGGGGCCCCGCCTACGAGCAGTACTTC; cdr3_aa: CASRGGPAYEQYF